The T cell receptor beta chain described here comes from a study of Graves' ophthalmopathy and Graves' hyperthyroidism. Other autoimmune disease, uncontrolled infection, pregnancy and lactation led to exclusion. The sequenced template was RNA, covering the TCR beta CDR3 region. The workflow started with a first-round RT-PCR run with HTBI primers and then moved on to a second-round multiplex PCR. TCRdb analysed the multiplex PCR reads with MiXCR anew, one entry per CDR3 protein. Of about 640,000 distinct CDR3 sequences detected, over 40% appear once; the ten largest clones hold about 3.3%. This TCR was sampled from an adult man with Graves' ophthalmopathy. Sequenced: peripheral blood.

CDR3 DNA: TGTGCCAGTATCGACCGGGACAGAAACTATGGCTACACCTTC. This encodes CASIDRDRNYGYTF. The chain uses TRBV19 and TRBJ1-2, with 7 bases matching TRBD1. Looked up from germline, CDR1 is LNHDA and CDR2 is SQIVND (reference sequence). Trimming removed 7 bases from V and 2 bases from J; junction bases left unmatched: 7. The CDR3 contains 14 residues.